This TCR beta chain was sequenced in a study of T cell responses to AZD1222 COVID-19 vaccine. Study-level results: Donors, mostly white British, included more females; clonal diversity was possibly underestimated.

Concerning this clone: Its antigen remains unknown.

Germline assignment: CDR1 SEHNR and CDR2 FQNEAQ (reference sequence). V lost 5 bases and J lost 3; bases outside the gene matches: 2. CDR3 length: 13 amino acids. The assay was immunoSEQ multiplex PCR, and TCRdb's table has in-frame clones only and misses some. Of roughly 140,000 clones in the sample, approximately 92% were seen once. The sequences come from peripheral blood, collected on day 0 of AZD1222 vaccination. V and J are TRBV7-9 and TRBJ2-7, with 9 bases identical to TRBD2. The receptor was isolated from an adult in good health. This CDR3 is CASSRLADYEQYF. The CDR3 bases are TGTGCCAGCAGCCGACTAGCGGACTACGAGCAGTACTTC.